The 32 T cell receptor beta chains reported below all come from one sample, sequenced in a study of blood T cell repertoires in COVID-19. Some clones are missing from TCRdb's copy, which holds only in-frame ones; the method was immunoSEQ multiplex PCR. This sample has about 260,000 clones; about 88% occur once, and the top ten carry around 3.6%. The sequenced material came from peripheral blood. The receptors originated from a man aged 18-30 years with active or convalescent COVID-19.

J is TRBJ2-3 and V is TRBV12-5, with TRBD2 matching 7 bases. The V gene's germline CDR1 is LGHNT and CDR2 FRNRAP. This CDR3 region has 18 residues. J was trimmed by 0 bases and V by 2 bases; bases with no gene match: 11. CDR3 DNA sequence: TGTGCTAGTGGTTTGATTCACTTGGGAGGGCCTAGCACAGATACGCAGTATTTT. Translated, it gives CASGLIHLGGPSTDTQYF.

The CDR3 is CASSPGQPYEQYF. The CDR3 bases are TGTGCCAGCTCACCAGGGCAGCCCTACGAGCAGTACTTC. V and J are TRBV18 and TRBJ2-7; D uncertain. The CDR3 length is 13 residues. Germline-derived CDR1 and CDR2 are KGHSH and LQKENI. Between the trimmed V and J ends, which lost 2 bases and 2 bases, there was a span of 7 bases.

Here the CDR3 DNA reads TGTGCCAGCAGTGAGAACGGTTTTAATGAAAAACTGTTTTTT. Its translation: CASSENGFNEKLFF. V and J are TRBV6-4 and TRBJ1-4; D is ambiguous. Trimming pared 3 bases from V and 4 bases from J, leaving 9 bases between. The germline V gene encodes CDR1 MRHNA and CDR2 SNTAGT. The CDR3 is 14 amino acids.

The chain has TRBV7-2 and TRBJ2-2, with 7 bases matching TRBD1. CDR1 is SGHTA and CDR2 is FQGNSA in the germline V gene. Germline trimming cut 0 bases from V and 6 bases from J; bases unmatched to any gene: 7. The CDR3 is made up of 16 amino acids. CDR3 protein: CASSLAGGIWSGELFF. CDR3 coding DNA: TGTGCCAGCAGCTTAGCAGGGGGCATTTGGTCCGGGGAGCTGTTTTTT.

The chain carries TRBV2 and TRBJ2-1, with 7 nucleotides matching TRBD2. V trimming: 8 bases; J trimming: 9 bases; junction bases outside the gene matches: 10. The CDR3 spans 13 residues. Germline CDR1 is SNHLY and CDR2 is FYNNEI. The CDR3 bases are TGTGCCAGCTCGGGCGGGGGAGTTCGTGAGCAGTTCTTC. Translated: CASSGGGVREQFF.

The chain couples TRBV6-1 to TRBJ2-7; the match to TRBD1 covers 7 bases. Germline CDR1 and CDR2: MNHNS and SASEGT. The CDR3 runs to 16 residues. J gave up 2 bases and V 2 bases, and 9 bases lay outside the gene matches. The CDR3 region is CASSEQKTGKPYEQYF. The CDR3 DNA is TGTGCCAGCAGTGAACAGAAGACAGGGAAACCCTACGAGCAGTACTTC.

The rearrangement links TRBV9 to TRBJ2-7, with 7 bases lining up with TRBD2. CDR3 length: 15 amino acids. V shed 3 bases, J shed 2 bases, and the junction held 8 bases outside the gene matches. CDR1 and CDR2 from the germline V gene are SGDLS and YYNGEE. The CDR3 sequence: CASSEGTKGPYEQYF. The CDR3 bases are TGTGCCAGCAGCGAGGGGACTAAGGGACCCTACGAGCAGTACTTC.

V is TRBV11-3 and J is TRBJ2-5; D not resolved. Looked up from germline, CDR1 is SGHNT and CDR2 is YENEEA. V gave up 2 bases and J gave up 5 bases, with 6 bases separating them. The CDR3 sequence is 12 residues long. The CDR3 reads CASSLIGETQYF. DNA of the CDR3: TGTGCCAGCAGCTTAATCGGGGAGACCCAGTACTTC.

V usage is TRBV4-1 and J usage is TRBJ2-2; a possible D gene is TRBD1 (6 bases). The germline V and J ends were trimmed by 0 bases and 7 bases, with 9 bases remaining between them. Per germline, CDR1 MGHRA and CDR2 YSYEKL. The CDR3 is 14 amino acids. The CDR3 DNA reads as TGCGCCAGCAGCCAAGATCCGGACAGCGGGGAGCTGTTTTTT. Encoded protein: CASSQDPDSGELFF.

This chain joins TRBV3-1 (or the pseudogene TRBV3-2) and TRBJ2-4; TRBD2 agrees at 7 bases. The CDR3 has 16 residues. The V and J ends lost 6 bases and 1 base, in that order; junction bases with no gene match: 9. Per the germline V gene, CDR1 is LGHDT and CDR2 is YNNKEL (reference sequence). For the CDR3, the DNA is TGTGCCAGCAGACGGGACTATTGGGGGGCCAAAAACATTCAGTACTTC. Translated: CASRRDYWGAKNIQYF.

A note on this clone: The junction departs from the called germline gene at one end, perhaps through a read error. The gene calls are TRBV11-2 and TRBJ2-3; 16 bases are a match to TRBD2. This CDR3 is 15 amino acids long. Looked up from germline, CDR1 is SGHAT and CDR2 is FQNNGV. The CDR3 DNA reads as TGTGCCAGCAGCCTAGAGGGGACTAGCGGGGGGGTGCGAGATTTT. Its protein is CASSLEGTSGGVRDF.

This rearrangement joins TRBV6-2 or TRBV6-3 to TRBJ1-1; D might be TRBD1 (5 bases). V gave up 6 bases and J gave up 7 bases, with 9 bases separating them. Looked up from germline, CDR1 is MNHEY and CDR2 is SVGEGT. This CDR3 has 11 residues. CDR3 protein: CASSSGGEAFF. As DNA, the CDR3 is TGTGCCAGCAGCTCGGGGGGTGAAGCTTTCTTT.

The V gene is TRBV5-1, the J gene TRBJ2-5; TRBD2 matches at 9 bases. This CDR3 has 17 residues. With 0 bases clipped from V and 5 bases from J, the junction kept 11 bases outside the gene matches. From germline, CDR1 is SGHRS and CDR2 YFSETQ. The CDR3 DNA reads as TGCGCCAGCAGCTTGGATGCGGGGGGGCCGGGTGTTGAGACCCAGTACTTC. Amino acids: CASSLDAGGPGVETQYF.

The V gene is TRBV19, the J gene TRBJ2-5; 9 nucleotides agree with TRBD1. Trimming removed 0 bases from V and 2 bases from J; junction bases left unmatched: 10. Germline lookup yields CDR1 LNHDA and CDR2 SQIVND (reference sequence). CDR3 length: 18 amino acids. CDR3 residues: CASSIDRPAGTGQETQYF. CDR3 bases: TGTGCCAGTAGTATAGATAGGCCCGCCGGGACAGGGCAAGAGACCCAGTACTTC. The entire variable domain, with the rest obtained from reference TRBV19 and TRBJ2-5, is as follows: DGGITQSPKYLFRKEGQNVTLSCEQNLNHDAMYWYRQDPGQGLRLIYYSQIVNDFQKGDIAEGYSVSREKKESFPLTVTSAQKNPTAFYLCASSIDRPAGTGQETQYFGPGTRLLVL.

The gene calls are TRBV7-9 and TRBJ2-5, with D tentatively TRBD2 (6 bases). The CDR3 is 16 residues long. The V gene's germline CDR1 is SEHNR and CDR2 FQNEAQ (reference sequence). Deletions cut 1 base from V and 4 bases from J, with 16 bases between. The CDR3 nucleotides are TGTGCCAGCAGCTTAGAGGCTGGGGGGAGGCGAGAGACCCAGTACTTC. This encodes CASSLEAGGRRETQYF.

This sequence joins TRBV19 and TRBJ1-4; 8 bases are a match to TRBD1. Trimming removed 6 bases from V and 7 bases from J; junction bases left unmatched: 10. Germline CDR1 LNHDA, CDR2 SQIVND (reference sequence). This CDR3 comprises 15 residues. The CDR3 loop reads CASRPETGAPEKLFF. The CDR3 nucleotides read TGTGCCAGTAGACCCGAGACAGGGGCGCCTGAAAAACTGTTTTTT.

This rearrangement joins TRBV28 to TRBJ2-3; D may be TRBD2 (6 bases). The CDR3 is 13 residues long. The germline V and J ends were trimmed by 5 bases and 10 bases, with 16 bases remaining between them. The germline V gene encodes CDR1 MDHEN and CDR2 SYDVKM. The CDR3 DNA sequence: TGTGCCAGCAGTGGCCCCGGGGGAAAGTCGCAGTATTTT. Protein product: CASSGPGGKSQYF.

Regarding this clone: Other nucleotide sequences in the sample specify the same CDR3. J is TRBJ2-7 and V is TRBV7-2, with D unclear. The CDR3 loop spans 12 amino acids. CDR1 SGHTA and CDR2 FQGNSA come from the germline V gene. The V end lost 4 bases, the J end lost 5 bases, and 9 bases lay between the germline ends. The DNA for the CDR3 is TGTGCCAGCAGCTCCACTGGGCACGAGCAGTACTTC. Protein product: CASSSTGHEQYF.

CDR3 sequence: CASSAGTDNEQFF. The CDR3 coding sequence is TGTGCCAGCAGCGCCGGGACTGACAATGAGCAGTTCTTC. The V gene is TRBV5-4, the J gene TRBJ2-1, with a possible D match to TRBD2 (6 bases). Germline V gives CDR1 SGHNT, CDR2 YYREEE (reference sequence). Trimming removed 4 bases at V and 5 bases at J, with 10 bases between. There are 13 residues in the CDR3. Complete variable domain (other parts from reference TRBV5-4 and TRBJ2-1): ETGVTQSPTHLIKTRGQQVTLRCSSQSGHNTVSWYQQALGQGPQFIFQYYREEENGRGNFPPRFSGLQFPNYSSELNVNALELDDSALYLCASSAGTDNEQFFGPGTRLTVL.

This chain joins TRBV19 and TRBJ1-2; the D gene is possibly TRBD1 (5 bases). The CDR3 covers 14 residues. CDR1 is LNHDA, CDR2 SQIVND, per germline (reference sequence). The V gene lost 3 bases and the J gene lost 5 bases, with 13 bases spanning the gap. The CDR3 loop reads CASSIPGTEYGYTF. In nucleotides, the CDR3 is TGTGCCAGTAGTATCCCCGGGACTGAGTATGGCTACACCTTC.

This sequence joins TRBV28 and TRBJ1-2; 7 bases agree with TRBD1. V was pared by 6 bases and J by 3 bases, with 10 bases of the junction left unmatched. The CDR3 sequence is 15 residues long. CDR1 is MDHEN, CDR2 SYDVKM, per germline. Written as DNA, the CDR3 is TGTGCCAGCAGGACCTTAAAGGGGGCGGACTATGGCTACACCTTC. It specifies CASRTLKGADYGYTF.

The chain is built from TRBV7-6 and TRBJ1-3; D is unclear. V was trimmed by 3 bases and J by 2 bases, leaving 8 bases between them. This CDR3 comprises 14 residues. Per the germline V gene, CDR1 is SGHVS and CDR2 is FNYEAQ. CDR3 in amino acids: CASSFLQPGNTIYF. CDR3 nucleotides: TGTGCCAGCAGCTTCTTACAGCCTGGAAACACCATATATTTT.

The chain combines TRBV30 with TRBJ1-1, with 12 positions matching TRBD1. Losses at the gene ends were 4 bases for V and 0 bases for J; bases not matched to a gene: 12. The CDR3 extends over 18 amino acids. Germline CDR1 GTSNPN, CDR2 SVGIG (reference sequence). The CDR3 loop reads CAWIFTGTGGAMNTEAFF. CDR3 nucleotides: TGTGCCTGGATTTTTACCGGGACAGGGGGCGCGATGAACACTGAAGCTTTCTTT.

CDR3 sequence reads: CAISESTDSNQPQHF. Written as DNA, the CDR3 is TGTGCCATCAGTGAGTCGACAGATAGCAATCAGCCCCAGCATTTT. V is TRBV10-3 and J is TRBJ1-5; tentatively, D is TRBD1 (5 bases). This CDR3 contains 15 residues. Germline V lookup: CDR1 ENHRY, CDR2 SYGVKD. Deletions cut 0 bases from V and 0 bases from J, with 6 bases between.

The rearrangement links TRBV7-6 to TRBJ2-2; 8 nucleotides agree with TRBD2. The V gene's germline CDR1 is SGHVS and CDR2 FNYEAQ. V shed 2 bases, J shed 3 bases, and the junction held 5 bases outside the gene matches. This CDR3 has 16 residues. The CDR3 region is CASSLTSSGDTGELFF. The DNA for the CDR3 is TGTGCCAGCAGCTTAACGAGTAGCGGGGACACCGGGGAGCTGTTTTTT.

CDR3 nucleotides: TGCGCCAGCAGCCCGGGAGCAGATTCTTACGAGCAGTACTTC. It specifies CASSPGADSYEQYF. The chain combines TRBV5-1 with TRBJ2-7, with D possibly TRBD2 on 6 matching bases. Deletions cut 4 bases from V and 4 bases from J, with 15 bases between. CDR3 length equals 14 residues. Per the germline V gene, CDR1 is SGHRS and CDR2 is YFSETQ.

This sequence joins TRBV6-2 or TRBV6-3 and TRBJ2-5; D call uncertain. Germline-derived CDR1 and CDR2 are MNHEY and SVGEGT. The germline V and J ends were trimmed by 5 bases and 5 bases, with 9 bases remaining between them. The CDR3 runs to 12 residues. CDR3: CASSPQWETQYF. The CDR3, as DNA: TGTGCCAGCAGTCCGCAGTGGGAGACCCAGTACTTC.

This chain links TRBV10-3 with TRBJ2-5; D might be TRBD1 (5 bases). This CDR3 comprises 16 residues. V was trimmed by 0 bases and J by 2 bases, leaving 13 bases between them. Germline V lookup: CDR1 ENHRY, CDR2 SYGVKD. This CDR3 reads CAISESLDSKQETQYF. In DNA form, the CDR3 reads TGTGCCATCAGTGAGTCGCTAGACAGTAAGCAAGAGACCCAGTACTTC.

This chain uses TRBV11-2 with TRBJ2-2, with unresolved D. The germline V gene has CDR1 SGHAT and CDR2 FQNNGV. CDR3 length: 13 residues. V was cut by 4 bases and J by 4 bases, with 7 bases left in between. CDR3 region: CASSSRLTGELFF. The CDR3 DNA is TGTGCCAGCAGCTCAAGACTCACCGGGGAGCTGTTTTTT.

This rearrangement joins TRBV11-1 to TRBJ2-2; 7 bases match TRBD1. The V and J ends lost 5 bases and 11 bases, in that order; junction bases with no gene match: 11. CDR3 length: 14 residues. The germline V gene encodes CDR1 SGHAT and CDR2 FQDESV (reference sequence). The CDR3, as DNA: TGTGCCAGCAGCCTCGACAGGGAAGAGGACGAGCTGTTTTTT. This translates into CASSLDREEDELFF.

V usage is TRBV6-6 and J usage is TRBJ1-2, with unresolved D. The CDR3 runs 12 residues. Looked up from germline, CDR1 is MNHNY and CDR2 is SVGAGI (reference sequence). Trimming shortened V by 2 bases and J by 3 bases, and 4 bases separated the two germline ends. The CDR3 is CASSYLDYGYTF. In nucleotides, the CDR3 is TGTGCCAGCAGTTACCTAGACTATGGCTACACCTTC.

This chain links TRBV5-1 with TRBJ2-1; possibly TRBD2 for D (6 bases). The CDR3 consists of 13 residues. The V gene lost 7 bases and the J gene lost 4 bases, with 12 bases spanning the gap. CDR1 is SGHRS and CDR2 is YFSETQ in the germline V gene. This CDR3 is CASGVAGYNEQFF. For the CDR3, the DNA is TGCGCCAGCGGGGTCGCGGGGTACAATGAGCAGTTCTTC.